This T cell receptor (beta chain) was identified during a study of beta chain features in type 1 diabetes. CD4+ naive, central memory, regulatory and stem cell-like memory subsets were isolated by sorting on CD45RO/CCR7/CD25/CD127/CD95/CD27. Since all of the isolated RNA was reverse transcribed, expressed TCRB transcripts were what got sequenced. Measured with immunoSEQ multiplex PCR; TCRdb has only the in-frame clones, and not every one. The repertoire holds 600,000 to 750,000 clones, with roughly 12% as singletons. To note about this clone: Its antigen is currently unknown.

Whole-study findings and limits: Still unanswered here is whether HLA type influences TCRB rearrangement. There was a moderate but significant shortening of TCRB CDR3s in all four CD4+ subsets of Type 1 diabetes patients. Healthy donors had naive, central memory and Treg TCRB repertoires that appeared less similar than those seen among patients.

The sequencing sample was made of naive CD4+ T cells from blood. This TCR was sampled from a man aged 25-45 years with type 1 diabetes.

Here the CDR3 DNA reads TGTGCCAGCAGTTTACGCGACAGGGGAACGTATAATTCACCCCTCCACTTT. This encodes CASSLRDRGTYNSPLHF. The chain links TRBV27 to TRBJ1-6, with TRBD1 identical over 8 bases. With 2 bases clipped from V and 4 bases from J, the junction kept 7 bases outside the gene matches. Per the germline V gene, CDR1 is MNHEY and CDR2 is SMNVEV (reference sequence). The CDR3 spans 17 residues.